This T cell receptor (beta chain) was sequenced in a study of metastatic and nonmetastatic thyroid tumors. Turning to the study itself: Blood and tumor or nodule tissue repertoires from malignant and benign thyroid patients were compared.

This clone is deemed medium-sized. CDR1 and CDR2 (germline): MNHNS, SASEGT. Trimming at V came to 5 bases and at J to 2 bases, leaving 7 bases not matched to a gene. The CDR3 is 16 amino acids. Per the authors' pipeline: A classifier for distant metastasis in papillary thyroid cancer was constructed using CDR3 differences observed across clinicopathological groups. Using MiXCR, TCRdb re-called clones from the PCR reads. TCRdb's processing, not the study's, gives the V and J calls here. The table records about 20,000 clones, around 15% of them present only once. No treatment had been given to any patient before thyroid surgery.

V gene TRBV6-1 combines with J gene TRBJ1-5; 9 nucleotides match TRBD1. The specimen sequenced was tumor tissue. This TCR derives from a female donor with papillary thyroid cancer or a benign thyroid nodule (not recorded which). Some clones in this sample may be carry-over from other donors' samples. CDR3 amino acids: CASSKTGQGRNQPQHF. Here the CDR3 DNA reads TGTGCCAGCAGTAAAACAGGACAGGGGCGCAATCAGCCCCAGCATTTT.